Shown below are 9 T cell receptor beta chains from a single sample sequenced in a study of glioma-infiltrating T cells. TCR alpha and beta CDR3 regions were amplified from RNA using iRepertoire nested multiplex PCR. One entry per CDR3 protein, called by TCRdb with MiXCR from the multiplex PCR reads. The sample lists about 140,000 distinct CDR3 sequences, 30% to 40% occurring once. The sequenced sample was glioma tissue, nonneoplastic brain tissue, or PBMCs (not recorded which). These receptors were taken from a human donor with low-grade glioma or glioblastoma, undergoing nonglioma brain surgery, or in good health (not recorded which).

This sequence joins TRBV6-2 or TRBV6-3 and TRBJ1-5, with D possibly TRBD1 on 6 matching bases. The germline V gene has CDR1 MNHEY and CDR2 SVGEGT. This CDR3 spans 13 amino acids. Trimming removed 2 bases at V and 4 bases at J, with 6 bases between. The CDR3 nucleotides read TGTGCCAGCAGTTACACAGGGAATCAGCCCCAGCATTTT. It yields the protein CASSYTGNQPQHF.

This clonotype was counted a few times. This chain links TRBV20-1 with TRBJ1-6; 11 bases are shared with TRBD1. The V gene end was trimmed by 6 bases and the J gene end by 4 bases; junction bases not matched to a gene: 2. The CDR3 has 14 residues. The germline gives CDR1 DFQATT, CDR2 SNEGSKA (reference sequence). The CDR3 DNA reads TGCAGTGCGGGACAGGGGGGGTATAATTCACCCCTCCACTTT. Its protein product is CSAGQGGYNSPLHF.

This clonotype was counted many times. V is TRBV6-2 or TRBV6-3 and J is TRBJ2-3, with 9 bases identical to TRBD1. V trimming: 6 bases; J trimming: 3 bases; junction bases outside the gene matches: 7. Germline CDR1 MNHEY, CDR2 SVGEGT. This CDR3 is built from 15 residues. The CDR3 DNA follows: TGTGCCAGCAGCCGCGGACAGGGGCAGACAGATACGCAGTATTTT. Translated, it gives CASSRGQGQTDTQYF.

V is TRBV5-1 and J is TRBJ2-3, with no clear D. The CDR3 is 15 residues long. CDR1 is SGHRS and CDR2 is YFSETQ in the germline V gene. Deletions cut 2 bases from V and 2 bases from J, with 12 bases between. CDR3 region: CASSFRAPITDTQYF. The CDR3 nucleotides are TGCGCCAGCAGCTTTAGAGCACCAATCACAGATACGCAGTATTTT.

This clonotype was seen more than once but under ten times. CDR3 residues: CASSSTRYEQFF. The CDR3 DNA reads TGTGCCAGCAGTTCCACTAGATATGAGCAGTTCTTC. V gene TRBV28 combines with J gene TRBJ2-1, with D perhaps matching TRBD2 (5 bases). The CDR3 totals 12 residues. CDR1 is MDHEN and CDR2 is SYDVKM in the germline V gene. The V end lost 4 bases, the J end lost 8 bases, and 9 bases lay between the germline ends. The whole variable domain, filled in from reference TRBV28 and TRBJ2-1, reads DVKVTQSSRYLVKRTGEKVFLECVQDMDHENMFWYRQDPGLGLRLIYFSYDVKMKEKGDIPEGYSVSREKKERFSLILESASTNQTSMYLCASSSTRYEQFFGPGTRLTVL.

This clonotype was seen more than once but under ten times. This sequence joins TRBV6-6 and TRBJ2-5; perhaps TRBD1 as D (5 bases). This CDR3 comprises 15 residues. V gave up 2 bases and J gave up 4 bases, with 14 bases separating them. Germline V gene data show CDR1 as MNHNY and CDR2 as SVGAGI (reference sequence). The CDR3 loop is CASSYQGVVGETQYF. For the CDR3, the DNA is TGTGCCAGCAGTTACCAGGGTGTCGTCGGAGAGACCCAGTACTTC.

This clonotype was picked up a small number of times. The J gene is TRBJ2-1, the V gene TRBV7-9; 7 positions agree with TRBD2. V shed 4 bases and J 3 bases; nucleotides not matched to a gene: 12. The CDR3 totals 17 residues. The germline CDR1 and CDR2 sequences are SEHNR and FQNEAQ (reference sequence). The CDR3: CASSSLVTSTIYNEQFF. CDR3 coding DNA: TGTGCCAGCAGCTCCTTGGTGACTAGCACTATCTACAATGAGCAGTTCTTC.

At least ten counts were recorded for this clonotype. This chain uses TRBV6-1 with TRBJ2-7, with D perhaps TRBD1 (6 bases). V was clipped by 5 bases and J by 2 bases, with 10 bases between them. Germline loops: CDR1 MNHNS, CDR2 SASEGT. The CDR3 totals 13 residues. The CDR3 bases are TGTGCCAGCAGTCGGACAGCAGCCTACGAGCAGTACTTC. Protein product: CASSRTAAYEQYF.

CDR3 amino acids: CAISGQQDQPQHF. The CDR3 DNA reads TGTGCCATCAGTGGACAGCAGGATCAGCCCCAGCATTTT. The rearrangement uses TRBV10-3 and TRBJ1-5; D possibly corresponds to TRBD1 (5 bases). Germline CDR1 reads ENHRY; CDR2 reads SYGVKD. The CDR3 is made up of 13 amino acids. The V end lost 4 bases, the J end lost 5 bases, and 9 bases lay between the germline ends.